A single sample gave rise to the 3 T cell receptor beta chains below, sequenced in a study of somatic mutations in cytotoxic T cells in rheumatoid arthritis. TCRdb's table, derived via immunoSEQ multiplex PCR, lists solely in-frame clones and lacks some. This table has around 12,000 clones, 80% appearing once. Source material: CD8+ T cells sorted from blood. Receptors originate from a man aged 50-59 years in good health.

The chain recombines TRBV6-1 with TRBJ1-2, with TRBD1 identical over 9 bases. The J segment lost 8 bases and the V segment lost 8 bases, leaving 6 bases of the junction unmatched. CDR1 is MNHNS and CDR2 is SASEGT in the germline V gene. The CDR3 loop spans 12 amino acids. CDR3 loop: CASYTGGYGYTF. CDR3 nucleotides: TGTGCCAGCTATACAGGGGGCTACGGCTACACCTTC.

The chain is built from TRBV5-1 and TRBJ1-2; 9 positions agree with TRBD1. Per germline, CDR1 SGHRS and CDR2 YFSETQ. The trim removed 3 bases at V and 2 bases at J, leaving 2 bases unmatched. The CDR3 totals 14 residues. CDR3 sequence (DNA): TGCGCCAGCAGCTACGGACAGGGGAACTATGGCTACACCTTC. Its translation: CASSYGQGNYGYTF.

This sequence joins TRBV7-6 and TRBJ2-4; maybe TRBD2 (7 bases). In germline, CDR1 is SGHVS, CDR2 FNYEAQ. Trimming shortened V by 3 bases and J by 0 bases, and 15 bases separated the two germline ends. The CDR3 totals 17 residues. The CDR3 DNA is TGTGCCAGCAGCTTCCTGAGCGGGGACATAGCCAAAAACATTCAGTACTTC. It is translated as CASSFLSGDIAKNIQYF.